This T cell receptor (beta chain) was retrieved from a study of OX40 agonist ivuxolimab in advanced cancers. Libraries were prepared by immunoSEQ multiplex PCR; TCRdb keeps only in-frame clonotypes and omits some of them. The sample includes about 19,000 clones, 84% of them seen just once. Trimming removed 8 bases from V and 1 base from J, with 10 bases in between. Germline V gene data show CDR1 as SEHNR and CDR2 as FQNEAQ (reference sequence). The length of the CDR3 is 13 residues. Sequencing was performed on CD4+ or CD8+ T cells sorted from blood, taken in a trial of the OX40 agonist ivuxolimab. The genes are TRBV7-9 and TRBJ2-3; D unclear. The TCR was taken from an adult with an advanced solid tumor such as melanoma, head and neck, liver or kidney cancer. This chain's CDR3 is CASEWAGTDTQYF. CDR3 nucleotides: TGTGCCAGCGAATGGGCTGGCACAGATACGCAGTATTTT.